This T cell receptor (beta chain) was sequenced in a study of T cell repertoires in cytomegalovirus infection. Background on the study: In the study, CMV epitopes included recently identified HLA-C-restricted and well-studied HLA-B-restricted ones. In public TCR beta signatures, there were indications of both CMV infection and matching HLA type.

Broader study findings: CMV carriers with the relevant HLA were identified by cumulative public TCR beta family frequency. HLA-C-restricted CMV-specific TCR beta clonotypes prevailed in the ex vivo response.

Concerning this clonotype itself: What it binds is unknown.

There are 11 residues in the CDR3. V shed 8 bases and J 12 bases; nucleotides not matched to a gene: 7. Germline CDR1 reads MNHEY; CDR2 reads SVGEGT. TCRdb re-called the reads through MiXCR, storing one row per CDR3 protein. The repertoire holds 150,000 to 200,000 distinct CDR3 sequences, with about a fifth as singletons. This TCR was sampled from a human donor in good health (CMV status not recorded). Some clones in this sample may be carry-over from other donors' samples. The source was CD8+ T cells from cultured PBMCs, collected from culture after CMV antigen stimulation. The V gene is TRBV6-2 or TRBV6-3, the J gene TRBJ2-4, with 7 bases aligning to TRBD1. The CDR3 DNA follows: TGTGCCAGCGGGACAGCGCCTTATCAGTACTTC. Translated: CASGTAPYQYF.